These 29 T cell receptor beta chains share one sample of origin, sequenced in a study of cytomegalovirus exposure and HLA in healthy donors. Clones were read by immunoSEQ multiplex PCR, and TCRdb kept only the in-frame ones, dropping some. The sample records tens of thousands of clones, nearly 96% being singletons. Sample: PBMCs. The receptors originated from a woman aged 18-29 years in good health and CMV-seropositive.

The chain combines TRBV6-1 with TRBJ2-6, with 12 nucleotides matching TRBD1. This CDR3 is built from 17 residues. The V gene's germline CDR1 is MNHNS and CDR2 SASEGT. With V trimmed by 1 base and J by 4 bases, 2 bases remained unmatched. CDR3 nucleotides: TGTGCCAGCAGTGAAGGGGACAGGGGGCAAGGGGCCAACGTCCTGACTTTC. Translation: CASSEGDRGQGANVLTF.

The J gene is TRBJ1-2, the V gene TRBV30; 11 nucleotides match TRBD1. V lost 2 bases and J lost 8; bases outside the gene matches: 10. Germline-derived CDR1 and CDR2 are GTSNPN and SVGIG (reference sequence). The length of the CDR3 is 15 residues. The CDR3 loop is CAWSPGQGALGGYTF. The CDR3 DNA reads as TGTGCCTGGAGTCCCGGACAGGGGGCCCTAGGGGGCTACACCTTC.

The chain is built from TRBV7-9 and TRBJ2-5; 7 bases match TRBD1. The CDR3 has 16 amino acids. The V gene's germline CDR1 is SEHNR and CDR2 FQNEAQ (reference sequence). Trimming at V came to 5 bases and at J to 2 bases, leaving 11 bases not matched to a gene. CDR3 bases: TGTGCCAGCAGCCCTCCGGGACAGATAGATCAAGAGACCCAGTACTTC. It encodes CASSPPGQIDQETQYF.

This chain joins TRBV5-4 and TRBJ2-1; 9 bases align to TRBD2. The length of the CDR3 is 17 residues. After removal of 4 bases from V and 0 bases from J, the junction contained 8 bases not matched to a gene. Per the germline V gene, CDR1 is SGHNT and CDR2 is YYREEE (reference sequence). This CDR3 reads CASSPLGLASSYNEQFF. In DNA, the CDR3 is TGTGCCAGCAGCCCACTCGGACTAGCGAGCTCCTACAATGAGCAGTTCTTC.

The chain uses TRBV6-1 and TRBJ1-5; the D gene is possibly TRBD1 (5 bases). CDR1 and CDR2 from the germline V gene are MNHNS and SASEGT. This CDR3 has 14 amino acids. V was cut by 0 bases and J by 3 bases, with 6 bases left in between. Here the CDR3 DNA reads TGTGCCAGCAGTGAAGCGGGGCACAATCAGCCCCAGCATTTT. It yields the protein CASSEAGHNQPQHF.

The chain is built from TRBV10-3 and TRBJ2-1; D not certain. The CDR3 covers 12 residues. Deletions cut 10 bases from V and 4 bases from J, with 11 bases between. The germline gives CDR1 ENHRY, CDR2 SYGVKD. This CDR3 reads CATRSWYNEQFF. For the CDR3, the DNA is TGTGCCACCAGGAGTTGGTACAATGAGCAGTTCTTC.

The rearrangement uses TRBV6-5 and TRBJ1-3; D uncertain. Germline V gene sequence: CDR1 MNHEY, CDR2 SVGAGI. V gave up 3 bases and J gave up 0 bases, with 9 bases separating them. The CDR3 totals 15 residues. For the CDR3, the DNA is TGTGCCAGCAGTTATAACAGTGACTCTGGAAACACCATATATTTT. Encoded protein: CASSYNSDSGNTIYF.

The V gene is TRBV30, the J gene TRBJ2-2, with TRBD2 as a possible D gene (6 bases). The CDR3 is made up of 15 amino acids. From germline, CDR1 is GTSNPN and CDR2 SVGIG (reference sequence). V was cut by 3 bases and J by 0 bases, with 11 bases left in between. The CDR3 nucleotides read TGTGCCTGGAGCCCGGGACTGCCGAACACCGGGGAGCTGTTTTTT. As protein: CAWSPGLPNTGELFF. The full variable domain, with the rest looked up from reference TRBV30 and TRBJ2-2, is SQTIHQWPATLVQPVGSPLSLECTVEGTSNPNLYWYRQAAGRGLQLLFYSVGIGQISSEVPQNLSASRPQDRQFILSSKKLLLSDSGFYLCAWSPGLPNTGELFFGEGSRLTVL.

The chain recombines TRBV12-5 with TRBJ1-5; D call uncertain. Germline lookup yields CDR1 LGHNT and CDR2 FRNRAP. V gave up 3 bases and J gave up 4 bases, with 7 bases separating them. CDR3 length: 13 amino acids. CDR3 loop: CASGLSGNQPQHF. CDR3 nucleotide sequence: TGTGCTAGTGGTTTATCGGGAAATCAGCCCCAGCATTTT.

The chain joins TRBV29-1 to TRBJ1-1; no clear D. V lost 5 bases and J 4 bases, leaving 17 bases between the germline ends. This CDR3 is built from 14 residues. Per germline, CDR1 SQVTM and CDR2 ANQGSEA. The CDR3 sequence: CSVQRNAGSTEAFF. The CDR3, as DNA: TGCAGCGTTCAGAGAAACGCGGGGAGCACTGAAGCTTTCTTT. Full variable domain (missing parts from reference TRBV29-1 and TRBJ1-1): SAVISQKPSRDICQRGTSLTIQCQVDSQVTMMFWYRQQPGQSLTLIATANQGSEATYESGFVIDKFPISRPNLTFSTLTVSNMSPEDSSIYLCSVQRNAGSTEAFFGQGTRLTVV.

V usage is TRBV27 and J usage is TRBJ1-5, with D possibly being TRBD1 (6 bases). Germline lookup yields CDR1 MNHEY and CDR2 SMNVEV (reference sequence). This CDR3 is 13 amino acids long. Trimming removed 8 bases from V and 3 bases from J, with 11 bases in between. As DNA, the CDR3 is TGTGCCAGCTCACAGGGTTACAATCAGCCCCAGCATTTT. It is translated as CASSQGYNQPQHF.

The chain recombines TRBV4-1 with TRBJ2-7, with a weak D call TRBD2 (6 bases). The CDR3 spans 14 residues. Germline CDR1 MGHRA, CDR2 YSYEKL. V shed 3 bases and J shed 2 bases, with 11 bases lying between them. In DNA, the CDR3 is TGCGCCAGCAGCCAGTTGGGACTCCCCTACGAGCAGTACTTC. Its translation is CASSQLGLPYEQYF.

This clone has more than one count but fewer than ten. J is TRBJ2-7 and V is TRBV6-5; D call uncertain. Trimming cost V 7 bases and J 3 bases, with 16 bases left between them. This CDR3 region has 14 residues. Germline CDR1 reads MNHEY; CDR2 reads SVGAGI. CDR3 region: CASKPHGAFYEQYF. CDR3 in DNA: TGTGCCAGCAAACCCCACGGAGCCTTCTACGAGCAGTACTTC.

The V call is TRBV28, the J call TRBJ2-4; 10 bases fit TRBD1. Germline trimming cut 6 bases from V and 0 bases from J; bases unmatched to any gene: 11. The CDR3 has 18 residues. Germline V gene lookup returns CDR1 MDHEN and CDR2 SYDVKM. The CDR3 DNA follows: TGTGCCAGCAGCCCTGAGGGACAGGGGAGGCGAGCCAAAAACATTCAGTACTTC. Protein product: CASSPEGQGRRAKNIQYF. The whole variable domain, filled in from reference TRBV28 and TRBJ2-4, reads DVKVTQSSRYLVKRTGEKVFLECVQDMDHENMFWYRQDPGLGLRLIYFSYDVKMKEKGDIPEGYSVSREKKERFSLILESASTNQTSMYLCASSPEGQGRRAKNIQYFGAGTRLSVL.

The genes are TRBV9 and TRBJ1-2; TRBD1 matches 10 bases. Trimming removed 3 bases from V and 4 bases from J; junction bases left unmatched: 3. This CDR3 is built from 14 residues. Germline CDR1 is SGDLS and CDR2 is YYNGEE. CDR3 nucleotide sequence: TGTGCCAGCAGCGACCGGACAGGGGGCTATGGCTACACCTTC. Its protein is CASSDRTGGYGYTF.

This chain links TRBV6-1 with TRBJ2-7, with TRBD2 matching 14 bases. The V segment lost 4 bases and the J segment 4 bases; nucleotides outside the gene matches: 3. The CDR3 loop spans 15 amino acids. Germline assignment: CDR1 MNHNS and CDR2 SASEGT. For the CDR3, the DNA is TGTGCCAGCAGTGGTGGGACTAGCGGGAGTTACGAGCAGTACTTC. Amino acids: CASSGGTSGSYEQYF.

The V and J genes are TRBV12-5 and TRBJ2-3, with TRBD2 matching over 9 bases. The CDR3 sequence is 18 residues long. Trimming took 4 bases from V and 0 from J; bases not matched to a gene: 11. Germline V gene lookup returns CDR1 LGHNT and CDR2 FRNRAP. The CDR3 is CASGSALAGRSSTDTQYF. CDR3 in DNA: TGTGCTAGTGGTTCCGCCCTAGCGGGACGCTCTAGCACAGATACGCAGTATTTT.

The chain links TRBV6-5 to TRBJ2-3; 7 positions match TRBD2. CDR1 is MNHEY and CDR2 is SVGAGI in the germline V gene. Trimming removed 5 bases from V and 9 bases from J; junction bases left unmatched: 14. The CDR3 is made up of 15 amino acids. The CDR3 bases are TGTGCCAGCAGTGCCGGGACTAATTTTCTAGAGACGCAGTATTTT. This gives the protein CASSAGTNFLETQYF.

The chain is built from TRBV29-1 and TRBJ2-2; TRBD1 agrees at 9 bases. Trimming took 8 bases from V and 7 from J; bases not matched to a gene: 11. The CDR3 has 14 residues. Germline CDR1 reads SQVTM; CDR2 reads ANQGSEA. The CDR3 is CSHTGGHPLGELFF. The CDR3 DNA is TGCAGCCACACAGGGGGCCACCCTCTCGGGGAGCTGTTTTTT.

V and J are TRBV4-1 and TRBJ2-2; D gene unclear. CDR3 size: 14 residues. CDR1 is MGHRA, CDR2 YSYEKL, per germline. V lost 2 bases, J lost 5 bases, and 9 bases lay in between. The CDR3 DNA sequence: TGCGCCAGCAGCCAACCTCTAGGTACCGGGGAGCTGTTTTTT. Amino acids: CASSQPLGTGELFF.

The J gene is TRBJ1-2, the V gene TRBV5-4, with 7 bases identical to TRBD1. Germline CDR1 reads SGHNT; CDR2 reads YYREEE (reference sequence). With 0 bases clipped from V and 0 bases from J, the junction kept 5 bases outside the gene matches. This CDR3 is built from 16 residues. The CDR3 reads CASSLDPRGANYGYTF. CDR3 DNA: TGTGCCAGCAGCTTGGACCCCAGGGGGGCTAACTATGGCTACACCTTC.

The rearrangement uses TRBV2 and TRBJ1-1, with 7 bases identical to TRBD1. Germline CDR1 is SNHLY and CDR2 is FYNNEI. Trimming took 11 bases from V and 3 from J; bases not matched to a gene: 6. The CDR3 is 12 amino acids. The CDR3 DNA reads TGTGCCTGTGACAGGGCGGACACTGAAGCTTTCTTT. This gives the protein CACDRADTEAFF.

V usage is TRBV19 and J usage is TRBJ2-7; a weak D match, TRBD1 (6 bases). Trimming removed 1 base from V and 5 bases from J, with 24 bases in between. This CDR3 spans 18 amino acids. The germline V gene has CDR1 LNHDA and CDR2 SQIVND (reference sequence). The CDR3 protein is CASSIAPIQGYLGNEQYF. Written as DNA, the CDR3 is TGTGCCAGTAGTATAGCTCCTATACAGGGCTACCTCGGGAACGAGCAGTACTTC.

The chain carries TRBV12-5 and TRBJ2-1; 13 nucleotides line up with TRBD2. With V trimmed by 1 base and J by 5 bases, 5 bases remained unmatched. Germline lookup yields CDR1 LGHNT and CDR2 FRNRAP. This CDR3 comprises 17 residues. This chain's CDR3 is CASGLAEGLAGDNEQFF. CDR3 nucleotide sequence: TGTGCTAGTGGTTTGGCCGAAGGACTAGCGGGAGACAATGAGCAGTTCTTC.

The chain uses TRBV4-3 and TRBJ2-7, with a tentative D call TRBD1 (6 bases). The length of the CDR3 is 16 residues. Deletions cut 0 bases from V and 1 base from J, with 13 bases between. CDR1 is LGHNA, CDR2 YSLEER, per germline. This CDR3 reads CASSQEGGVGSYEQYF. CDR3 nucleotide sequence: TGCGCCAGCAGCCAAGAAGGGGGAGTGGGTTCCTACGAGCAGTACTTC.

V usage is TRBV27 and J usage is TRBJ2-7; TRBD1 agrees at 10 bases. CDR3 length: 14 residues. Germline V gives CDR1 MNHEY, CDR2 SMNVEV (reference sequence). Losses at the gene ends were 2 bases for V and 4 bases for J; bases not matched to a gene: 2. The CDR3 loop is CASSLRDRGYEQYF. As DNA, the CDR3 is TGTGCCAGCAGTTTACGGGACAGGGGTTACGAGCAGTACTTC.

The chain's CDR3 is CASSLVIAGGVGEQFF. CDR3 coding DNA: TGTGCCAGCAGCTTGGTAATAGCGGGAGGGGTAGGTGAGCAGTTCTTC. This chain connects TRBV5-4 to TRBJ2-1; 11 bases match TRBD2. The CDR3 sequence is 16 residues long. Germline trimming cut 0 bases from V and 9 bases from J; bases unmatched to any gene: 8. Per the germline V gene, CDR1 is SGHNT and CDR2 is YYREEE (reference sequence).

The rearrangement joins TRBV23-1 to TRBJ2-2; 7 nucleotides match TRBD2. TRBV23-1 is classed as an ORF, of uncertain function. After removal of 5 bases from V and 4 bases from J, the junction contained 13 bases not matched to a gene. The CDR3 totals 17 residues. CDR3 bases: TGCGCCAGCAGTTCCCGCCATATTGGGGAGGGCACCGGGGAGCTGTTTTTT. Translation: CASSSRHIGEGTGELFF.

The chain carries TRBV5-1 and TRBJ2-1; D remains ambiguous. Germline V gene data show CDR1 as SGHRS and CDR2 as YFSETQ. Trimming pared 0 bases from V and 4 bases from J, leaving 11 bases between. This CDR3 region has 15 residues. Written as DNA, the CDR3 is TGCGCCAGCAGCTTGGGAGGAGACTTATACAATGAGCAGTTCTTC. Its protein product is CASSLGGDLYNEQFF.